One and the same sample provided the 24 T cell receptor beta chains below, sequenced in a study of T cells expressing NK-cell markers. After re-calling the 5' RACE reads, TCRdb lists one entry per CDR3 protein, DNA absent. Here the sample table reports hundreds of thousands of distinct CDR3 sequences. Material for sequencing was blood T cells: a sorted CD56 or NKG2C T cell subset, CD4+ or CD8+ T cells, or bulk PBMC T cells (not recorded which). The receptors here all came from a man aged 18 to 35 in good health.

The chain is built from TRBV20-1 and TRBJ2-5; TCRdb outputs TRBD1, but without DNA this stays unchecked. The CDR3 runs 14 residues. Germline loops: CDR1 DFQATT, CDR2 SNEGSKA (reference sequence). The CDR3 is CSAPDREVQETQYF.

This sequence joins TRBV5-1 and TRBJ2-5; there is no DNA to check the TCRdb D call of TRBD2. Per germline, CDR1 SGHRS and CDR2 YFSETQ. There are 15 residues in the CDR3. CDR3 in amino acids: CASSLTGTAEETQYF. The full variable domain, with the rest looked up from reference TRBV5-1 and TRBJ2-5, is KAGVTQTPRYLIKTRGQQVTLSCSPISGHRSVSWYQQTPGQGLQFLFEYFSETQRNKGNFPGRFSGRQFSNSRSEMNVSTLELGDSALYLCASSLTGTAEETQYFGPGTRLLVL.

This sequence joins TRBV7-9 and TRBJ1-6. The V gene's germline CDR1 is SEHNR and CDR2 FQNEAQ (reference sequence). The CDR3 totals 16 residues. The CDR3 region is CASSSSSGGIGSPLHF. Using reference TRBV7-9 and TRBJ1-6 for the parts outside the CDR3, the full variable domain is DTGVSQNPRHKITKRGQNVTFRCDPISEHNRLYWYRQTLGQGPEFLTYFQNEAQLEKSRLLSDRFSAERPKGSFSTLEIQRTEQGDSAMYLCASSSSSGGIGSPLHFGNGTRLTVT.

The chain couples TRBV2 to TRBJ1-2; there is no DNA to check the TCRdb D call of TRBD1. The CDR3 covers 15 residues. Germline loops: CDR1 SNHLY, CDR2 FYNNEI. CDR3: CASSERGDSLYGYTF.

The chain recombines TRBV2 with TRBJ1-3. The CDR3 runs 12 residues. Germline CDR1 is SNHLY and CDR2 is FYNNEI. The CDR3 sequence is CASDNSGNTIYF.

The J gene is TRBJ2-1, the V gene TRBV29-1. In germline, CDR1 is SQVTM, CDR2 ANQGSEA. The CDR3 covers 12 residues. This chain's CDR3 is CSVYWRYNEQFF.

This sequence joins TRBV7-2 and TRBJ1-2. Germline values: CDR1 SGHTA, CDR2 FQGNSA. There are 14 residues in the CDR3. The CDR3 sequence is CASSLVQGPDGYTF.

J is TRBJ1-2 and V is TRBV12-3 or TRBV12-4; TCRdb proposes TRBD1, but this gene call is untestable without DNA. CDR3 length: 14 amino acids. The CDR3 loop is CASSLAQGGGGYTF.

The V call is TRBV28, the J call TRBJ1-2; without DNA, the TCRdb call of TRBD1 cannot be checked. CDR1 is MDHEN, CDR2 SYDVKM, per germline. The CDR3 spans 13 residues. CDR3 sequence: CASSTGQFFGYTF.

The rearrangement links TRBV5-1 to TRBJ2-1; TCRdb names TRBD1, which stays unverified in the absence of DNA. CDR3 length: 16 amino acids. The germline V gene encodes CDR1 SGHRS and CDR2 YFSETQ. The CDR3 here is CASSLGVGTGGDEQFF.

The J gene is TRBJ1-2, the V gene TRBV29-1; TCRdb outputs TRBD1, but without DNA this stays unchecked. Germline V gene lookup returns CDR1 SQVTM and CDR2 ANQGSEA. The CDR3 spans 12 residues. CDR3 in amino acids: CSVEKQGGGYTF.

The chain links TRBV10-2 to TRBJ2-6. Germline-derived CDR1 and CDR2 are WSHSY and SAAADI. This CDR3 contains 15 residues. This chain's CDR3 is CASSVQGSGANVLTF.

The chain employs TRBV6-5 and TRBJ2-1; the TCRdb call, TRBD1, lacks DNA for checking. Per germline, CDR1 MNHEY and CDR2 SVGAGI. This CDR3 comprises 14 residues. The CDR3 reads CASSYSGDHNEQFF.

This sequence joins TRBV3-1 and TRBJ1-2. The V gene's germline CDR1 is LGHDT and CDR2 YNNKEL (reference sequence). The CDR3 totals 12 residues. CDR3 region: CASSQDRSRYTF.

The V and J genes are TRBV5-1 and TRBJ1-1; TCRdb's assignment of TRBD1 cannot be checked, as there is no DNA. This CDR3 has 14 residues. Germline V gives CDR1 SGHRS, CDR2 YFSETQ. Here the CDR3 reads CASSLESGRGQAFF.

Here the CDR3 reads CASSGGSTDTQYF. The chain combines TRBV7-9 with TRBJ2-3; as DNA is missing, the TRBD2 call by TCRdb cannot be tested. This CDR3 has 13 amino acids. Per the germline V gene, CDR1 is SEHNR and CDR2 is FQNEAQ (reference sequence).

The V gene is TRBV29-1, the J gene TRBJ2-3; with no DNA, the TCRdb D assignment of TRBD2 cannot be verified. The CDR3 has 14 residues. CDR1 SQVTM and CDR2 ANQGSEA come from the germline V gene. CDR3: CSVLAGPTTDTQYF.

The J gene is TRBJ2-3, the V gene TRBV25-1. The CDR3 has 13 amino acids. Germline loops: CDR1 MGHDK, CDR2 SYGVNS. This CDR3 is CASGESSTDTQYF.

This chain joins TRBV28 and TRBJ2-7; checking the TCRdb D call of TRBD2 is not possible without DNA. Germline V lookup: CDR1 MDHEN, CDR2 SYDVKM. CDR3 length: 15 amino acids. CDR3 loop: CASKPRRGVAYEQYF.

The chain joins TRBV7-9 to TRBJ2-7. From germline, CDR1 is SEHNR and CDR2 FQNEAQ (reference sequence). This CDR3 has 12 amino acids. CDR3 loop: CASSLKANEQYF.

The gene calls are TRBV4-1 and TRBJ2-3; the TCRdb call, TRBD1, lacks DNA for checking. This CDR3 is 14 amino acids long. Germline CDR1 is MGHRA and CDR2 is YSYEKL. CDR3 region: CASSQVGRVDTQYF.

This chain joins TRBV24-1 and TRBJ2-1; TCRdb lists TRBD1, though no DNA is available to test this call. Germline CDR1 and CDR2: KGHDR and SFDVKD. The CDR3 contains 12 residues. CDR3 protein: CAAGTVMNEQFF.

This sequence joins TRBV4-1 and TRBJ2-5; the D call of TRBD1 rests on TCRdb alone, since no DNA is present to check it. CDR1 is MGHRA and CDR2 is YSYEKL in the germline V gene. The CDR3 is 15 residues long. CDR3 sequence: CASSQEGTGSKTQYF.

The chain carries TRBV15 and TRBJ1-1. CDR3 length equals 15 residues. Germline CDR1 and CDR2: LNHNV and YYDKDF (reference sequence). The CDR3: CATSRDGYSSTEAFF.